This T cell receptor (beta chain) was recorded in a study of PD-1 and CTLA-4 blockade in melanoma. The table came from immunoSEQ multiplex PCR; TCRdb's copy has only in-frame clones and leaves some out. The sample yields 30,000 to 35,000 clones, around 93% seen once. Looked up from germline, CDR1 is MDHEN and CDR2 is SYDVKM. This CDR3 contains 13 residues. V was shortened by 1 base and J by 1 base, with 4 bases between the two germline ends. The chain recombines TRBV28 with TRBJ1-1; D is unclear. The sequencing here drew on CD8+ T cells from peripheral blood, taken from a patient given anti-PD-1 treatment. The clonotype was recovered from a human donor with melanoma. CDR3 DNA: TGTGCCAGCAGTTTATTGGAGAACACTGAAGCTTTCTTT. It specifies CASSLLENTEAFF.